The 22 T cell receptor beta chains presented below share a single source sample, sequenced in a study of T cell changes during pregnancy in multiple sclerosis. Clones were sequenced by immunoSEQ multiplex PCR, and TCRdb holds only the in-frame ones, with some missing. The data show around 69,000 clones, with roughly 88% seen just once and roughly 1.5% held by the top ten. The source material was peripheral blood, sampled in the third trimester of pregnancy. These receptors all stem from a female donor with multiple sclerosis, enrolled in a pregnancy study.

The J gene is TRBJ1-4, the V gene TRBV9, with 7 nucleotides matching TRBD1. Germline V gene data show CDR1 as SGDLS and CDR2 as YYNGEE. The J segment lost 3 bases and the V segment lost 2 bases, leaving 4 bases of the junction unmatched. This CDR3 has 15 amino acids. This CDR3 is CASSVGQAPNEKLFF. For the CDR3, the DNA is TGTGCCAGCAGCGTCGGACAGGCCCCTAATGAAAAACTGTTTTTT.

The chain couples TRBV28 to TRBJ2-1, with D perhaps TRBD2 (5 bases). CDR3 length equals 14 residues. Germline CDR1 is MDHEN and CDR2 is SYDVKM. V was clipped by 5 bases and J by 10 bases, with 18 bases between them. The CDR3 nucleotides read TGTGCCAGCAGTCTCCGAGGGCCCTTGAGAGAGCAGTTCTTC. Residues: CASSLRGPLREQFF.

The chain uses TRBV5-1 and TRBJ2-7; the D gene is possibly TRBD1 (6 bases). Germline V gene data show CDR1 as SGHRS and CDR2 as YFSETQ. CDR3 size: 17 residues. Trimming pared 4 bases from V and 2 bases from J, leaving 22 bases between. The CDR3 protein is CASSLMVIRDIPYEQYF. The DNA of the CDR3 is TGCGCCAGCAGCCTGATGGTTATACGGGACATTCCCTACGAGCAGTACTTC.

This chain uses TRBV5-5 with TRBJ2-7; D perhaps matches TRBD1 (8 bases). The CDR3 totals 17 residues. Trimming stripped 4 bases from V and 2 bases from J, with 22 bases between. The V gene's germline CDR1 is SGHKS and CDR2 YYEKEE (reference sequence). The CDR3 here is CASSRPRGGTGPYEQYF. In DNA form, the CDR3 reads TGTGCCAGCAGCCGTCCCAGGGGGGGGACAGGTCCCTACGAGCAGTACTTC.

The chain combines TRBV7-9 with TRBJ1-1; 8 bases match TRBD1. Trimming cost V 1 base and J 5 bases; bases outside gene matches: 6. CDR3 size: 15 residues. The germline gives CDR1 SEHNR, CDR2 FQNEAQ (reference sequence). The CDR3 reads CASSLVSGGGTEAFF. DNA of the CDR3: TGTGCCAGCAGCTTAGTGTCAGGGGGCGGTACTGAAGCTTTCTTT.

CDR3 protein: CASSLDQGLEETQYF. The CDR3 region has the DNA TGTGCCAGCAGCTTAGACCAGGGTTTAGAAGAGACCCAGTACTTC. The chain has TRBV7-9 and TRBJ2-5, with a possible D match to TRBD1 (5 bases). This CDR3 spans 15 amino acids. V lost 1 base, J lost 3 bases, and 12 bases lay in between. The germline V gene has CDR1 SEHNR and CDR2 FQNEAQ (reference sequence).

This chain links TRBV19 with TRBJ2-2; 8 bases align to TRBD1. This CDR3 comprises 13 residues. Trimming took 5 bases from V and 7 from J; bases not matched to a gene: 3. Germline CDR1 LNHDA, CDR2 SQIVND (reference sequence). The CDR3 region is CASSDRGVGELFF. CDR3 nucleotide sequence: TGTGCCAGTAGTGACAGGGGTGTCGGGGAGCTGTTTTTT. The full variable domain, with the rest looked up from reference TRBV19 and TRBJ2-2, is DGGITQSPKYLFRKEGQNVTLSCEQNLNHDAMYWYRQDPGQGLRLIYYSQIVNDFQKGDIAEGYSVSREKKESFPLTVTSAQKNPTAFYLCASSDRGVGELFFGEGSRLTVL.

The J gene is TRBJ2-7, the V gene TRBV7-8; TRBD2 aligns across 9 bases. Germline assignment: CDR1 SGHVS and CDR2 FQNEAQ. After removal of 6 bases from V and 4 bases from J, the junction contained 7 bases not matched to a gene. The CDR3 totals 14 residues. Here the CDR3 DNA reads TGTGCCAGCAGGCGAGCGGGGGGAGATTACGAGCAGTACTTC. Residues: CASRRAGGDYEQYF.

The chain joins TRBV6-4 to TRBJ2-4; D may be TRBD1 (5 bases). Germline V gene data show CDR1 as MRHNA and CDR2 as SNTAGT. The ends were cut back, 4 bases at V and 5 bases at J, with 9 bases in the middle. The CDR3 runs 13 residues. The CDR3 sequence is CASSATGENIQYF. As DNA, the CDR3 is TGTGCCAGCAGTGCTACAGGCGAAAACATTCAGTACTTC.

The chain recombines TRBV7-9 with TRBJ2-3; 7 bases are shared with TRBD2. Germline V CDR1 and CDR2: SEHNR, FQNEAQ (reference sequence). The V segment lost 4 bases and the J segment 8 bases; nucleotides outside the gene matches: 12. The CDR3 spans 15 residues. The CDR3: CASSSYGVAGGTQYF. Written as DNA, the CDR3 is TGTGCCAGCAGCTCCTACGGGGTAGCGGGCGGTACGCAGTATTTT.

CDR3 in amino acids: CASSEMTGIEDSPLHF. The CDR3 DNA sequence: TGTGCCAGCAGTGAAATGACAGGGATAGAGGATTCACCCCTCCACTTT. This chain links TRBV6-1 with TRBJ1-6; 7 nucleotides agree with TRBD1. CDR1 and CDR2 from the germline V gene are MNHNS and SASEGT. The CDR3 has 16 residues. The trim removed 2 bases at V and 8 bases at J, leaving 9 bases unmatched.

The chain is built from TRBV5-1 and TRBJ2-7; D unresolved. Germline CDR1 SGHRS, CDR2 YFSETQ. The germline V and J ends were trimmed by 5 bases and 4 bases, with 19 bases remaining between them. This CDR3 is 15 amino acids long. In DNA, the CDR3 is TGCGCCAGCAGAGAAGTCTATAGTCCCGTTTACGAGCAGTACTTC. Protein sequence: CASREVYSPVYEQYF.

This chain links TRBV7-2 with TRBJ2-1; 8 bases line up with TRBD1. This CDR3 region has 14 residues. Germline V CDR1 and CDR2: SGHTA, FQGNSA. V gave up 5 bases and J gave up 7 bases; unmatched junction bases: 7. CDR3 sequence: CASSPRTGWNEQFF. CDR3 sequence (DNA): TGTGCCAGCAGCCCGCGGACAGGGTGGAATGAGCAGTTCTTC.

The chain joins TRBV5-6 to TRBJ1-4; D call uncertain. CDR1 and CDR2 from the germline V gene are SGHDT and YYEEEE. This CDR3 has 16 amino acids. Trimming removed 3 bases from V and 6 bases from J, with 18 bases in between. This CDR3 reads CASSSRRALGYEKLFF. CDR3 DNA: TGTGCCAGCAGCTCCCGGCGGGCCTTGGGGTATGAAAAACTGTTTTTT.

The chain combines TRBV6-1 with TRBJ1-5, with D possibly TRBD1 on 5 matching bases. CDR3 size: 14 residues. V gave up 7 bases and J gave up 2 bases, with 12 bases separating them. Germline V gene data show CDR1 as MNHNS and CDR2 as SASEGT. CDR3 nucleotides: TGTGCCAGCACCCAGGGTGGCGGCAATCAGCCCCAGCATTTT. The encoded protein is CASTQGGGNQPQHF.

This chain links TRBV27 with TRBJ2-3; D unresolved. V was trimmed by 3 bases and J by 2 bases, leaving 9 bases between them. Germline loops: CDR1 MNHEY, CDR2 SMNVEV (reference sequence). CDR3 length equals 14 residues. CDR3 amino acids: CASSLNSYTDTQYF. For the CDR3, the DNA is TGTGCCAGCAGTTTGAACAGCTACACAGATACGCAGTATTTT.

Here the CDR3 reads CASSLLPQVDTEAFF. The CDR3 DNA is TGCGCCAGCAGCTTGCTGCCACAGGTCGACACTGAAGCTTTCTTT. V and J are TRBV5-1 and TRBJ1-1; weak D call: TRBD1 (5 bases). V was trimmed by 1 base and J by 3 bases, leaving 13 bases between them. Germline values: CDR1 SGHRS, CDR2 YFSETQ. The CDR3 totals 15 residues.

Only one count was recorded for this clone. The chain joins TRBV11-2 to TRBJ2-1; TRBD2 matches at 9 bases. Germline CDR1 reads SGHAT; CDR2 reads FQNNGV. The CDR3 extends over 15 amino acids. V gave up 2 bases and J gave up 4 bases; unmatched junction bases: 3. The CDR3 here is CASSLRRGGYNEQFF. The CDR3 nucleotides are TGTGCCAGCAGCTTACGGCGGGGGGGATACAATGAGCAGTTCTTC.

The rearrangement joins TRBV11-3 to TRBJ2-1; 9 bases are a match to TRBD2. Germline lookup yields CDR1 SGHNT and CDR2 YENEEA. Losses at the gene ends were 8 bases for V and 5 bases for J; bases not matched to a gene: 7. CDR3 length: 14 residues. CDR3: CASSTQRGDNEQFF. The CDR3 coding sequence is TGTGCCAGCTCCACTCAGCGGGGGGACAATGAGCAGTTCTTC.

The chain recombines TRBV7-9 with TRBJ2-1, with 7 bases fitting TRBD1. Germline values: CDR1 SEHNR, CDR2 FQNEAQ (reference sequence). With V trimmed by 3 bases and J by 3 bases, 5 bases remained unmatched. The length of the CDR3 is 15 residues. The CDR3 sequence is CASSFWQGVYNEQFF. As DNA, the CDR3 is TGTGCCAGCAGCTTCTGGCAGGGGGTCTACAATGAGCAGTTCTTC.

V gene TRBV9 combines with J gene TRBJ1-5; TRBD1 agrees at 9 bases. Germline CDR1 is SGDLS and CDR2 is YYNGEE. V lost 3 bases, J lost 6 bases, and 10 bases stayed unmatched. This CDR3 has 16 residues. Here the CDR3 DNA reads TGTGCCAGCAGCGAGGGGGGACAGGGTCCGGGTCAGCCCCAGCATTTT. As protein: CASSEGGQGPGQPQHF.

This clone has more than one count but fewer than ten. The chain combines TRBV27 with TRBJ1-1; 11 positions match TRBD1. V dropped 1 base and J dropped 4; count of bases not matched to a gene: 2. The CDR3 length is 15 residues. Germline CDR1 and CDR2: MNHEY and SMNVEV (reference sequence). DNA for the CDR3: TGTGCCAGCAGTTTATTGGGGACAGGGGGCACTGAAGCTTTCTTT. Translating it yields CASSLLGTGGTEAFF.